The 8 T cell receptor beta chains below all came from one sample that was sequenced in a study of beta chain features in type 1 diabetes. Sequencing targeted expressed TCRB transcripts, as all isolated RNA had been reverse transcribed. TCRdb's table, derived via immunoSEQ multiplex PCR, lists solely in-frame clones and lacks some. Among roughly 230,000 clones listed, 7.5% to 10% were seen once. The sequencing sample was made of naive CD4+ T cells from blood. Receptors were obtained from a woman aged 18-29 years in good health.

CDR3 sequence (DNA): TGTGCCAGCAGTCTCCTTCCGGGGTATCCCTACGAGCAGTACTTC. Protein product: CASSLLPGYPYEQYF. The chain carries TRBV6-1 and TRBJ2-7; tentative D call: TRBD2 (5 bases). The CDR3 is 15 amino acids. V lost 5 bases and J lost 2, with 16 bases in between. From germline, CDR1 is MNHNS and CDR2 SASEGT.

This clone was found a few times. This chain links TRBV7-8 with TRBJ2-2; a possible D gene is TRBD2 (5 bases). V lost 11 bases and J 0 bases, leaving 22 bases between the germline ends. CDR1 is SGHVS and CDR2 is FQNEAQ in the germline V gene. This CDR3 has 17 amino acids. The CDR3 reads CAGTGFLAGTNTGELFF. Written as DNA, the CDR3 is TGTGCCGGTACCGGGTTTTTGGCGGGCACGAACACCGGGGAGCTGTTTTTT.

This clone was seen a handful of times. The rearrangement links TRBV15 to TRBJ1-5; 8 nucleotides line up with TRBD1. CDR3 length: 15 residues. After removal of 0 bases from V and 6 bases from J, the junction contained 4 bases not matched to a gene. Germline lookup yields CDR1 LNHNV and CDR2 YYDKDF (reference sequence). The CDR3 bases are TGTGCCACCAGCAGAGAACCAGGGGGCAGTCAGCCCCAGCATTTT. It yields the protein CATSREPGGSQPQHF. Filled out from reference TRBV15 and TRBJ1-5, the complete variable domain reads DAMVIQNPRYQVTQFGKPVTLSCSQTLNHNVMYWYQQKSSQAPKLLFHYYDKDFNNEADTPDNFQSRRPNTSFCFLDIRSPGLGDTAMYLCATSREPGGSQPQHFGDGTRLSIL.

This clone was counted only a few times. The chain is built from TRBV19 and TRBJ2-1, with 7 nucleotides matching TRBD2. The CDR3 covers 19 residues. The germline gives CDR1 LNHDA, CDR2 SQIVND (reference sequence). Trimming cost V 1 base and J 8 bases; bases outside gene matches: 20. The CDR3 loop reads CASSIVQLGTKRGSDEQFF. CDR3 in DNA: TGTGCCAGTAGTATAGTTCAATTAGGGACCAAGCGGGGTTCGGATGAGCAGTTCTTC.

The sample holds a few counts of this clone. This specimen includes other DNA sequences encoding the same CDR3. The CDR3 here is CASSLGTGNYGYTF. The CDR3 nucleotides are TGCGCCAGCAGCTTGGGAACAGGGAACTATGGCTACACCTTC. The chain carries TRBV5-1 and TRBJ1-2, with D possibly TRBD1 on 6 matching bases. The CDR3 is 14 amino acids. Trimming cost V 0 bases and J 2 bases, with 8 bases left between them. Germline CDR1 and CDR2: SGHRS and YFSETQ.

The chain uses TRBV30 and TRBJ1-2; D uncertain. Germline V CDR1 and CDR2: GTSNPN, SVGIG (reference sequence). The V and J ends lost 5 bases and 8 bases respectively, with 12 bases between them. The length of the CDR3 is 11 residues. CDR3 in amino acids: CAWWRLRGYTF. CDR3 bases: TGTGCCTGGTGGAGGTTGCGGGGCTACACCTTC.

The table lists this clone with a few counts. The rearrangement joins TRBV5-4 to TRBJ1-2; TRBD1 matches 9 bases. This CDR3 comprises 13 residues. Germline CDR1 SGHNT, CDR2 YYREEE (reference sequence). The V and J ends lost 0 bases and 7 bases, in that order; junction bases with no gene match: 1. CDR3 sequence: CASSLVTGGGYTF. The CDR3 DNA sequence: TGTGCCAGCAGCTTGGTGACAGGGGGTGGCTACACCTTC.

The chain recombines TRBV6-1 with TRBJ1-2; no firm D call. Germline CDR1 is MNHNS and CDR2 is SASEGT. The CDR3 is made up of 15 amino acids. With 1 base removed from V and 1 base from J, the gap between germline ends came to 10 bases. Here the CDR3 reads CASSEVRGHNYGYTF. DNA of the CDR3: TGTGCCAGCAGTGAAGTCCGTGGCCATAACTATGGCTACACCTTC.